The 26 T cell receptor beta chains given below trace back to one sample, sequenced in a study of blood T cell repertoires in COVID-19. TCRdb keeps only in-frame clones here, not all; method: immunoSEQ multiplex PCR. This table has roughly 670,000 clones, around 89% appearing once. Sequencing was done on a sample of peripheral blood. These receptors all come from a woman under 30 with acute or convalescent COVID-19.

The J gene is TRBJ2-2, the V gene TRBV5-1; 12 bases are a match to TRBD2. The trim removed 2 bases at V and 0 bases at J, leaving 2 bases unmatched. This CDR3 has 17 amino acids. CDR1 is SGHRS, CDR2 YFSETQ, per germline. The CDR3 nucleotides read TGCGCCAGCAGCTTACTAGCGGGGGGTACGAACACCGGGGAGCTGTTTTTT. The encoded protein is CASSLLAGGTNTGELFF. The variable domain in full, completed from reference TRBV5-1 and TRBJ2-2, reads KAGVTQTPRYLIKTRGQQVTLSCSPISGHRSVSWYQQTPGQGLQFLFEYFSETQRNKGNFPGRFSGRQFSNSRSEMNVSTLELGDSALYLCASSLLAGGTNTGELFFGEGSRLTVL.

This clone was observed once. V gene TRBV4-1 combines with J gene TRBJ2-7, with D perhaps TRBD1 (6 bases). Germline V gene sequence: CDR1 MGHRA, CDR2 YSYEKL. This CDR3 has 13 residues. V was pared by 2 bases and J by 4 bases, with 9 bases between. The DNA for the CDR3 is TGCGCCAGCAGCCAACAACAGGGATACGAGCAGTACTTC. It codes for CASSQQQGYEQYF.

This chain connects TRBV7-8 to TRBJ1-3; D not certain. The CDR3 is made up of 14 amino acids. V lost 1 base and J 0 bases, leaving 4 bases between the germline ends. Per germline, CDR1 SGHVS and CDR2 FQNEAQ. CDR3 nucleotide sequence: TGTGCCAGCAGCTTAGTAATCTCTGGAAACACCATATATTTT. It specifies CASSLVISGNTIYF.

V gene TRBV6-2 or TRBV6-3 combines with J gene TRBJ1-6; D is uncertain. V was shortened by 2 bases and J by 9 bases, with 20 bases between the two germline ends. From germline, CDR1 is MNHEY and CDR2 SVGEGT. The CDR3 totals 17 residues. The CDR3 nucleotides read TGTGCCAGCAGTTACCCATCGAGCAATAAACGGGGTTCACCCCTCCACTTT. The encoded protein is CASSYPSSNKRGSPLHF.

This clone has just one count. This chain connects TRBV28 to TRBJ1-2, with 9 bases that match TRBD1. This CDR3 comprises 16 residues. Trimming at V came to 6 bases and at J to 7 bases, leaving 15 bases not matched to a gene. Germline V gene data show CDR1 as MDHEN and CDR2 as SYDVKM. As DNA, the CDR3 is TGTGCCAGCAGCGGGGCCGGGACAGGGAGAATCGGTGGCTACACCTTC. It specifies CASSGAGTGRIGGYTF.

The V gene is TRBV2, the J gene TRBJ1-5; D unclear. This CDR3 is built from 14 residues. V lost 3 bases and J lost 4, with 10 bases in between. Germline CDR1 SNHLY, CDR2 FYNNEI. For the CDR3, the DNA is TGTGCCAGCAGTGATGGCATGTTTAATCAGCCCCAGCATTTT. It encodes CASSDGMFNQPQHF.

The chain joins TRBV19 to TRBJ2-4, with TRBD1 identical over 11 bases. Germline V gene data show CDR1 as LNHDA and CDR2 as SQIVND (reference sequence). This CDR3 contains 17 residues. The J segment lost 8 bases and the V segment lost 0 bases, leaving 9 bases of the junction unmatched. DNA for the CDR3: TGTGCCAGTAGTATAGATCCACCGGGACAGGGGGTTGACATTCAGTACTTC. Amino acid sequence: CASSIDPPGQGVDIQYF.

This clone was seen a handful of times. The chain has TRBV5-4 and TRBJ1-5; 8 bases agree with TRBD1. CDR1 is SGHNT and CDR2 is YYREEE in the germline V gene (reference sequence). This CDR3 spans 15 amino acids. V shed 4 bases and J 3 bases; nucleotides not matched to a gene: 6. CDR3 nucleotide sequence: TGTGCCAGCAGCACGAAGGGACAGGTCAATCAGCCCCAGCATTTT. Its translation: CASSTKGQVNQPQHF. Full variable domain (missing parts from reference TRBV5-4 and TRBJ1-5): ETGVTQSPTHLIKTRGQQVTLRCSSQSGHNTVSWYQQALGQGPQFIFQYYREEENGRGNFPPRFSGLQFPNYSSELNVNALELDDSALYLCASSTKGQVNQPQHFGDGTRLSIL.

The chain uses TRBV7-9 and TRBJ1-4; 10 nucleotides agree with TRBD1. The V segment lost 5 bases and the J segment 6 bases; nucleotides outside the gene matches: 6. Germline-derived CDR1 and CDR2 are SEHNR and FQNEAQ (reference sequence). This CDR3 contains 15 residues. CDR3 bases: TGTGCCAGCAGCCCCCGGACAGGGGGGGATGAAAAACTGTTTTTT. This translates into CASSPRTGGDEKLFF.

The chain links TRBV5-4 to TRBJ1-1, with unresolved D. Trimming removed 2 bases at V and 1 base at J, with 15 bases between. CDR1 is SGHNT and CDR2 is YYREEE in the germline V gene (reference sequence). CDR3 length: 16 amino acids. The CDR3 loop is CASSLKFAEENTEAFF. The CDR3, as DNA: TGTGCCAGCAGCTTAAAGTTCGCGGAGGAGAACACTGAAGCTTTCTTT.

The table lists this clone with a count of one. J is TRBJ2-3 and V is TRBV3-1 (or the pseudogene TRBV3-2); tentatively, D is TRBD2 (6 bases). The CDR3 spans 16 residues. Trimming pared 3 bases from V and 1 base from J, leaving 14 bases between. Germline assignment: CDR1 LGHDT and CDR2 YNNKEL (reference sequence). CDR3 sequence reads: CASSHGRGTRTDTQYF. The CDR3 DNA reads as TGTGCCAGCAGCCACGGGCGGGGAACTCGCACAGATACGCAGTATTTT.

The chain employs TRBV12-5 and TRBJ1-1; D may be TRBD1 (5 bases). CDR3 length equals 14 residues. Germline lookup yields CDR1 LGHNT and CDR2 FRNRAP. Deletions cut 7 bases from V and 2 bases from J, with 14 bases between. In DNA, the CDR3 is TGTGCTAGTGTGGAAGGGCAGGGAAACACTGAAGCTTTCTTT. This sequence encodes CASVEGQGNTEAFF.

This CDR3 is CASSGGSDTQYF. For the CDR3, the DNA is TGTGCCAGCTCCGGGGGTTCAGATACGCAGTATTTT. The rearrangement joins TRBV18 to TRBJ2-3, with D maybe TRBD2 (6 bases). Trimming stripped 6 bases from V and 4 bases from J, with 8 bases between. CDR1 is KGHSH, CDR2 LQKENI, per germline. CDR3 length: 12 residues. The whole variable domain, remainder taken from reference TRBV18 and TRBJ2-3, is NAGVMQNPRHLVRRRGQEARLRCSPMKGHSHVYWYRQLPEEGLKFMVYLQKENIIDESGMPKERFSAEFPKEGPSILRIQQVVRGDSAAYFCASSGGSDTQYFGPGTRLTVL.

The V call is TRBV6-6, the J call TRBJ1-1; D gene unclear. The CDR3 length is 11 residues. The V and J ends lost 9 bases and 5 bases respectively, with 10 bases between them. The V gene's germline CDR1 is MNHNY and CDR2 SVGAGI (reference sequence). CDR3 sequence: CASSFGTEAFF. Here the CDR3 DNA reads TGTGCCAGTTCGTTCGGGACTGAAGCTTTCTTT.

The rearrangement joins TRBV6-5 to TRBJ2-5; 11 nucleotides match TRBD2. The CDR3 totals 15 residues. V lost 6 bases to trimming and J lost 2 bases; unmatched junction nucleotides: 5. Germline V gene sequence: CDR1 MNHEY, CDR2 SVGAGI. CDR3 region: CASRRLAGIQETQYF. The DNA of the CDR3 is TGTGCCAGCAGAAGACTAGCGGGGATTCAAGAGACCCAGTACTTC.

This rearrangement joins TRBV29-1 to TRBJ1-2, with D unclear. Between the trimmed V and J ends, which lost 8 bases and 6 bases, there was a span of 16 bases. The germline V gene has CDR1 SQVTM and CDR2 ANQGSEA. The CDR3 covers 12 residues. Here the CDR3 DNA reads TGCAGCACTTACAGTGGGGAGAATGGCTACACCTTC. Its protein is CSTYSGENGYTF.

This clone was seen only once. CDR3 residues: CASSFPGQGFQPQHF. CDR3 DNA sequence: TGTGCCAGCAGTTTTCCGGGACAGGGGTTTCAGCCCCAGCATTTT. The rearrangement links TRBV28 to TRBJ1-5, with 10 nucleotides matching TRBD1. The CDR3 totals 15 residues. The germline CDR1 and CDR2 sequences are MDHEN and SYDVKM. Germline trimming cut 3 bases from V and 6 bases from J; bases unmatched to any gene: 5.

This rearrangement joins TRBV3-1 (or the pseudogene TRBV3-2) to TRBJ1-2, with a tentative D call TRBD1 (6 bases). The V end was cut by 1 base, the J end by 4 bases, with 13 bases between. The V gene's germline CDR1 is LGHDT and CDR2 YNNKEL (reference sequence). CDR3 size: 15 residues. The CDR3 protein is CASSQGGGQVYGYTF. As DNA, the CDR3 is TGTGCCAGCAGCCAAGGAGGGGGTCAGGTCTATGGCTACACCTTC.

The V gene is TRBV6-1, the J gene TRBJ2-1; D not resolved. The CDR3 consists of 14 residues. Between the trimmed V and J ends, which lost 1 base and 5 bases, there was a span of 9 bases. Germline CDR1 and CDR2: MNHNS and SASEGT. CDR3 DNA sequence: TGTGCCAGCAGTGAAGTGGAACGGGACAATGAGCAGTTCTTC. It translates to CASSEVERDNEQFF.

V gene TRBV5-1 combines with J gene TRBJ2-3; D might be TRBD1 (5 bases). In germline, CDR1 is SGHRS, CDR2 YFSETQ. V gave up 0 bases and J gave up 2 bases, with 10 bases separating them. CDR3 length: 15 residues. As DNA, the CDR3 is TGCGCCAGCAGCTTGGGGGGCGCACCCACAGATACGCAGTATTTT. Translated: CASSLGGAPTDTQYF.

This clone was observed a few times. The V and J genes are TRBV3-1 (or the pseudogene TRBV3-2) and TRBJ1-2, with D perhaps matching TRBD1 (6 bases). There are 12 residues in the CDR3. CDR1 is LGHDT, CDR2 YNNKEL, per germline (reference sequence). V gave up 4 bases and J gave up 9 bases, with 12 bases separating them. The CDR3 is CASSRSQGSYTF. DNA for the CDR3: TGTGCCAGCAGCCGATCACAGGGTAGCTACACCTTC.

This chain uses TRBV19 with TRBJ1-5; no definite D call. The CDR3 runs to 15 residues. V lost 5 bases and J 2 bases, leaving 13 bases between the germline ends. CDR1 LNHDA and CDR2 SQIVND come from the germline V gene (reference sequence). This CDR3 reads CASSPREKGNQPQHF. The CDR3 DNA is TGTGCCAGTAGTCCCCGGGAGAAGGGCAATCAGCCCCAGCATTTT.

To note about this clone: Other DNA sequences within the sample encode an identical CDR3. This CDR3 reads CASSLGQGGNTIYF. CDR3 bases: TGTGCCAGCAGCTTAGGACAGGGAGGAAACACCATATATTTT. The chain employs TRBV7-2 and TRBJ1-3, with 7 bases fitting TRBD1. CDR3 length: 14 amino acids. V trimming: 1 base; J trimming: 4 bases; junction bases outside the gene matches: 1. Germline loops: CDR1 SGHTA, CDR2 FQGNSA.

This chain links TRBV5-4 with TRBJ1-1; perhaps TRBD1 as D (5 bases). The germline V gene has CDR1 SGHNT and CDR2 YYREEE (reference sequence). Trimming left V 0 bases short and J 1 base short, with 10 bases between. The CDR3 consists of 15 residues. The CDR3 bases are TGTGCCAGCAGCTTGGAAGTGGGGGGGAACACTGAAGCTTTCTTT. Its translation: CASSLEVGGNTEAFF.

The chain recombines TRBV5-5 with TRBJ2-3; D may be TRBD2 (6 bases). Between the trimmed V and J ends, which lost 1 base and 2 bases, there was a span of 11 bases. Germline V gene data show CDR1 as SGHKS and CDR2 as YYEKEE (reference sequence). The CDR3 length is 15 residues. The chain's CDR3 is CASSLWGVPTDTQYF. The CDR3 DNA reads TGTGCCAGCAGCTTGTGGGGGGTTCCCACAGATACGCAGTATTTT.

The chain couples TRBV15 to TRBJ1-2, with D unresolved. The CDR3 runs 14 residues. CDR1 is LNHNV, CDR2 YYDKDF, per germline (reference sequence). V dropped 1 base and J dropped 8 bases, with 14 bases sitting between them. This CDR3 is CATSRGQVAGGYTF. CDR3 DNA: TGTGCCACCAGCAGAGGTCAGGTCGCGGGGGGCTACACCTTC.